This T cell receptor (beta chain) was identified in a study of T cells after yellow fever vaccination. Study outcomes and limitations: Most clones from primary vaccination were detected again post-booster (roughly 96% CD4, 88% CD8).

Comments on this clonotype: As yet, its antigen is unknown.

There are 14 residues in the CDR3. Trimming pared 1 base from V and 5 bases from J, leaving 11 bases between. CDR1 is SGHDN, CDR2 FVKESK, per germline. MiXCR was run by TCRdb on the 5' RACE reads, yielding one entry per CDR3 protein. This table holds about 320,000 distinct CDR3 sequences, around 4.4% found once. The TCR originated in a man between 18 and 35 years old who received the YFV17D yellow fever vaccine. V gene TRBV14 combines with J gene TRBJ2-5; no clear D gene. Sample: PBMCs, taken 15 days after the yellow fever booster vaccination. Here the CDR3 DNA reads TGTGCCAGCAGCCAAGGAGGTCGTCGGGAGACCCAGTACTTC. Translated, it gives CASSQGGRRETQYF.